One sample yielded the 10 T cell receptor beta chains listed below, sequenced in a study of a mutant IDH1 vaccine in newly diagnosed glioma. Noted time point: week 35, safety follow-up. Doses of 300 ug of mutant IDH1 20-mer peptide were given with topical imiquimod. Sequenced by immunoSEQ multiplex PCR; TCRdb stores in-frame clones only, minus some. The sample has about 64,000 clones; 74% are singletons. Their cognate antigens are unknown. The sequenced sample was PBMCs, obtained from a glioma patient whose treatment included an IDH1 peptide vaccine. The receptor set was obtained from a man aged 50-60 years with glioma.

In its sample, this clone was seen a few times. The V gene is TRBV2, the J gene TRBJ2-2; possibly TRBD2 for D (5 bases). The CDR3 runs 15 residues. V lost 11 bases to trimming and J lost 1 base, with 17 bases between them. In germline, CDR1 is SNHLY, CDR2 FYNNEI. CDR3 bases: TGTGCCCGAGGGTCGTCTCTTATGAACACCGGGGAGCTGTTTTTT. Its translation: CARGSSLMNTGELFF.

V gene TRBV11-3 combines with J gene TRBJ2-2, with a tentative D call TRBD1 (5 bases). The CDR3 runs 13 residues. Trimming left V 5 bases short and J 6 bases short, with 10 bases between. CDR1 SGHNT and CDR2 YENEEA come from the germline V gene. This CDR3 is CASSLRGSGELFF. DNA for the CDR3: TGTGCCAGCAGCCTTAGGGGCTCCGGGGAGCTGTTTTTT.

The chain uses TRBV6-5 and TRBJ1-5, with D possibly TRBD1 on 5 matching bases. The CDR3 length is 15 residues. CDR1 is MNHEY, CDR2 SVGAGI, per germline. Trimming took 6 bases from V and 1 from J, leaving 13 bases between them. The CDR3 nucleotides read TGTGCCAGCAGCCCTGGGACCCGCAGCAATCAGCCCCAGCATTTT. The encoded protein is CASSPGTRSNQPQHF.

CDR3 loop: CASSRGQPGENQPQHF. In nucleotides, the CDR3 is TGTGCCAGCAGCAGGGGACAGCCGGGGGAGAATCAGCCCCAGCATTTT. The chain has TRBV5-4 and TRBJ1-5, with 7 bases identical to TRBD1. Germline V gene data show CDR1 as SGHNT and CDR2 as YYREEE (reference sequence). This CDR3 spans 16 amino acids. The J segment lost 4 bases and the V segment lost 4 bases, leaving 11 bases of the junction unmatched.

This rearrangement joins TRBV5-1 to TRBJ1-1; D uncertain. Germline values: CDR1 SGHRS, CDR2 YFSETQ. CDR3 length: 15 amino acids. Trimming removed 4 bases at V and 7 bases at J, with 20 bases between. The CDR3 nucleotides read TGCGCCAGCAGCCTGAGCCCCGGGAACCAAGATGAAGCTTTCTTT. Its translation is CASSLSPGNQDEAFF.

CDR3 sequence: CASSSGRGRNTEAFF. As DNA, the CDR3 is TGCGCCAGCAGCTCCGGGAGGGGGCGCAACACTGAAGCTTTCTTT. This rearrangement joins TRBV5-1 to TRBJ1-1; 7 bases map to TRBD1. V shed 3 bases, J shed 2 bases, and the junction held 7 bases outside the gene matches. This CDR3 comprises 15 residues. Looked up from germline, CDR1 is SGHRS and CDR2 is YFSETQ.

The V gene is TRBV11-2, the J gene TRBJ1-2, with D hard to call. The V end was cut by 2 bases, the J end by 2 bases, with 6 bases between. The CDR3 runs 13 residues. CDR1 and CDR2 (germline): SGHAT, FQNNGV. The CDR3 sequence: CASSLSENYGYTF. The CDR3 DNA reads as TGTGCCAGCAGCTTATCCGAGAACTATGGCTACACCTTC.

V usage is TRBV6-6 and J usage is TRBJ1-1; D ambiguous. From germline, CDR1 is MNHNY and CDR2 SVGAGI (reference sequence). The CDR3 covers 14 residues. Trimming took 2 bases from V and 0 from J, leaving 7 bases between them. CDR3 in DNA: TGTGCCAGCAGTTACAGGGATGTGAACACTGAAGCTTTCTTT. This sequence encodes CASSYRDVNTEAFF.

Only a few counts were recorded for this clone. This sequence joins TRBV10-1 and TRBJ1-1; the D is unclear. The germline gives CDR1 WNHNN, CDR2 SYGVQD (reference sequence). The CDR3 length is 13 residues. Trimming pared 7 bases from V and 4 bases from J, leaving 13 bases between. The CDR3 protein is CASNLAKSTEAFF. CDR3 in DNA: TGCGCCAGCAATTTGGCAAAGTCCACTGAAGCTTTCTTT.

This clone came up a few times. The chain recombines TRBV27 with TRBJ2-7, with TRBD1 matching over 7 bases. With V trimmed by 5 bases and J by 5 bases, 6 bases remained unmatched. Germline lookup yields CDR1 MNHEY and CDR2 SMNVEV (reference sequence). This CDR3 is 13 amino acids long. This chain's CDR3 is CASSLRDSDEQYF. CDR3 DNA sequence: TGTGCCAGCAGTCTCAGGGACAGCGACGAGCAGTACTTC.